This TCR beta chain emerged from a study of blood T cell repertoires in COVID-19. Whole-study context: The samples span acute and convalescent COVID-19 from the United States, Italy and Spain.

Sequenced by immunoSEQ multiplex PCR; TCRdb stores in-frame clones only, minus some. The sample lists roughly 100,000 clones, roughly 79% occurring once. There are 18 residues in the CDR3. The rearrangement uses TRBV21-1 and TRBJ1-5; the DNA was not used to check the table's D call, TRBD1. TRBV21-1 is a pseudogene segment. The source is an older man with COVID-19, enrolled during active disease. The sample consisted of peripheral blood. The chain's CDR3 is CASSNAGTASYSNQPQHF. In DNA, the CDR3 is TGTGCCAGCAGCAATGCCGGGACAGCCTCTTATAGCAATCAGCCCCAGCATTTT.